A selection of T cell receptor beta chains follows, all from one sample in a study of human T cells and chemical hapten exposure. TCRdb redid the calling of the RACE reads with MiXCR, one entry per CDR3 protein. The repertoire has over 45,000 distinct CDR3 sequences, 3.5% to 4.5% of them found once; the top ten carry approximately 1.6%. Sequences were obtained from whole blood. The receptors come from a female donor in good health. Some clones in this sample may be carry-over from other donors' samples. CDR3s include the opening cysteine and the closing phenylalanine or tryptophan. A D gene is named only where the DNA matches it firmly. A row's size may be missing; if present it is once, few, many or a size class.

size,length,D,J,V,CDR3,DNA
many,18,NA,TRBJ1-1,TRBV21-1,CASSSSTTGKGENTEAFF,TGTGCCAGCAGCTCCTCTACGACAGGGAAGGGGGAGAACACTGAAGCTTTCTTT
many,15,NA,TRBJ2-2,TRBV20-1,CSAPARGAGTGELFF,TGCAGTGCTCCCGCTCGCGGGGCAGGCACCGGGGAGCTGTTTTTT
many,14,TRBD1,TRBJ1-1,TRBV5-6,CASSHWDRRTEAFF,TGTGCCAGCAGCCATTGGGACAGGAGGACTGAAGCTTTCTTT
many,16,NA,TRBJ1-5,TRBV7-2,CASSLVAGEGNQPQHF,TGTGCCAGCAGCTTAGTGGCAGGGGAGGGCAATCAGCCCCAGCATTTT
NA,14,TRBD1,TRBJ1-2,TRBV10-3,CATRTGSDSGGYTF,TGTGCCACGCGGACAGGGTCGGACAGTGGTGGCTACACCTTC
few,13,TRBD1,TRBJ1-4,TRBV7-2,CASSLARDRELFF,TGTGCCAGCAGCTTAGCGAGAGACAGGGAACTGTTTTTT
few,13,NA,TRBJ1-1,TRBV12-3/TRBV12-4,CASSSHEGTEAFF,TGTGCCAGCAGTTCCCACGAGGGCACTGAAGCTTTCTTT
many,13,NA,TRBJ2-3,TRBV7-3,CASSPDSTDTQYF,TGTGCCAGCAGCCCTGATAGCACAGATACGCAGTATTTT
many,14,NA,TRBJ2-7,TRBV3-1,CASALGILAYEQYF,TGTGCCAGCGCGTTAGGGATCTTAGCCTACGAGCAGTACTTC
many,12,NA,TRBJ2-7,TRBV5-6,CASSSNTYEQYF,TGTGCCAGCAGCTCCAATACCTACGAGCAGTACTTC
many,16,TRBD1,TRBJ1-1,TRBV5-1,CASSLRQGAVSTEAFF,TGCGCCAGCAGCCTGAGACAGGGGGCAGTGAGCACTGAAGCTTTCTTT
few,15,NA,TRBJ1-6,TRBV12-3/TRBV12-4,CASSLRGRGYSPLHF,TGTGCCAGCAGTTTACGCGGCAGGGGTTATTCACCCCTCCACTTT
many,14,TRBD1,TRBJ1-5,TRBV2,CASSPGQGEQPQHF,TGTGCCAGCAGCCCGGGACAGGGGGAACAGCCCCAGCATTTT
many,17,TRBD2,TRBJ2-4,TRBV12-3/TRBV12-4,CASMVSGGSEVQNIQYF,TGTGCCAGCATGGTCTCGGGGGGGTCCGAGGTGCAAAACATTCAGTACTTC
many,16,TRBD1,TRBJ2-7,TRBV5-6,CASSSTSNPGGYEQYF,TGTGCCAGCAGCTCGACCTCAAACCCAGGGGGCTACGAGCAGTACTTC
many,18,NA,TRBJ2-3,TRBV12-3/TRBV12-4,CASSLNLGATGETDTQYF,TGTGCCAGCAGTTTAAACTTAGGGGCGACAGGCGAGACAGATACGCAGTATTTT